The rows below give T cell receptor beta chains drawn from one sample of a study of cytomegalovirus exposure and HLA in healthy donors. Measured with immunoSEQ multiplex PCR; TCRdb has only the in-frame clones, and not every one. The table shows about 120,000 clones, with about 83% occurring only once. Sequences were obtained from PBMCs. The receptors stem from a woman between 40 and 50 years old in good health and CMV-seropositive. The conserved cysteine and the conserved F or W are not part of the CDR3 here. The order of the fields is V gene, D gene, CDR3 protein. D genes are given only for firm matches.

TRBV2,TRBD1,ASSVTDRDYGYT
TRBV19,TRBD2,ASSSGGGDRNTGELF
TRBV15,TRBD2,ATSRGGGTGELF
TRBV4-3,.,ASSQAQAFNSPLH
TRBV19,TRBD2,ATKIAGGGSYEQY
TRBV21-1,.,ASSKERTDPNPWNTEAF
TRBV18,TRBD2,ASFTGGAYNEQF
TRBV7-2,.,ASIHGARGEQY
TRBV2,.,ASKEVLSYEQY
TRBV19,.,ASSIGSENQPQH
TRBV18,.,ASSTTQPAEAF
TRBV25-1,.,ASSEGGNSNQPQH
TRBV23-1,.,ASTTRQSMARF
TRBV11-2,TRBD1,AIGQAHEQF
TRBV19,.,ASTPRDFNTQY
TRBV25-1,TRBD1,ASSGDSNSPLH
TRBV9,TRBD2,ASSTRHSASGDNEQF
TRBV9,TRBD2,ASSVGTSGVYNEQF
TRBV29-1,TRBD2,SAKREIYEQF
TRBV18,.,ASSPPGGRYEQY
TRBV19,TRBD2,ASSFGIGLAENIQY
TRBV4-2,TRBD2,ASSPVFSGSRGPSSYNEQF
TRBV7-2,.,ASSLLADTQY
TRBV7-9,TRBD1,ASSFGQGDGNTIY
TRBV5-6,TRBD2,ASSYTTGFSGGFQETQY
TRBV14,TRBD2,ASSPGLALSYNEQF
TRBV11-2,.,ASSLQGTGELF
TRBV4-1,.,AGSRVREYNEQF
TRBV18,.,ASSQGVSEKLF
TRBV4-2,TRBD1,ASKGTGNQPQH
TRBV23-1,TRBD1,ASSQQGENEADTQY
TRBV19,TRBD1,ASSPTGEGISEQF
TRBV9,TRBD2,ASSERGEGYNEQF
TRBV29-1,TRBD1,SVVYRGRGTDTQY
TRBV13,TRBD2,ASSLGAGRTDTQY
TRBV10-3,.,AIRQGGNTEAF
TRBV18,.,ASSETGVNYGYT
TRBV30,.,AWSRDLAKNIQY
TRBV7-2,TRBD2,ASSPSGSGGYEQY
TRBV10-3,.,AISELGRFGANVLT
TRBV11-2,TRBD2,ASRRGTSGGQETQY
TRBV7-9,.,ASSLGFSEPQH
TRBV15,TRBD1,ATSGGTGYSNQPQH
TRBV7-2,TRBD2,ASSLGSSGRRGETQY
TRBV7-3,.,ASSLRARTEAF
TRBV13,TRBD1,ASSQTRTGGAIQY
TRBV7-7,TRBD2,ASSPGLAGGLVEQY
TRBV30,TRBD2,AWSQGLAVQETQY
TRBV10-3,TRBD2,AISPGLAGVKNIQY
TRBV10-3,.,ATLQGPSRTEAF
TRBV5-6,.,ASSLGQVDKNIQY
TRBV6-6,.,ASSYSRGEQY
TRBV2,TRBD2,ASSEWGGGAYEQY
TRBV6-5,TRBD1,ASSQGQGSYGYT
TRBV6-5,TRBD1,ASSPTRTGGNGYT